This TCR beta chain was recovered during a study of shared T cell receptors in the human thymus. Repertoires were generated with immunoSEQ multiplex PCR, while TCRdb's copy carries only in-frame clones and drops some. Here the sample spans some 660,000 clones, more than 75% being singletons. The CDR3 consists of 13 residues. V was pared by 6 bases and J by 9 bases, with 5 bases of the junction left unmatched. Germline V gene data show CDR1 as ENHRY and CDR2 as SYGVKD. This sample also appeared in a second study, on human thymus T cells. From that second work: Related research reported highly overlapping thymic repertoires among unrelated individuals.

The sequenced sample was thymocytes. The sequence was obtained from a boy under three years old with a congenital heart defect. The chain recombines TRBV10-3 with TRBJ1-6, with 7 bases aligning to TRBD1. As DNA, the CDR3 is TGTGCCATCAGGCTCGACAGGGTTTCACCCCTCCACTTT. This gives the protein CAIRLDRVSPLHF.